The 24 T cell receptor beta chains below all came from one sample that was sequenced in a study of T-cell memory formation after mild COVID-19. Via MiXCR, TCRdb re-called the 5' RACE reads, giving one row per CDR3 protein. Here the sample spans some 190,000 distinct CDR3 sequences, approximately 16% being singletons. The source material was PBMCs or a T cell subset sorted from them (not recorded which). The source of these receptors is an adult woman who had mild COVID-19 (a few samples of this study predate the infection). Cell type and time point are not known.

This chain uses TRBV12-3 or TRBV12-4 with TRBJ2-3; 8 bases are shared with TRBD2. Trimming took 5 bases from V and 13 from J; bases not matched to a gene: 17. The length of the CDR3 is 15 residues. The CDR3 DNA reads TGTGCCAGCAGTCCGCCGGGAGGGCCCCTTTACTCGGAGTATTTT. Translating gives CASSPPGGPLYSEYF.

A few counts support this clonotype. The gene calls are TRBV7-2 and TRBJ2-7; no clear D gene. The germline CDR1 and CDR2 sequences are SGHTA and FQGNSA. V dropped 1 base and J dropped 2 bases, with 9 bases sitting between them. CDR3 length: 14 amino acids. CDR3 in DNA: TGTGCCAGCAGCTTAGGGGCAGCCCCCTACGAGCAGTACTTC. This sequence encodes CASSLGAAPYEQYF.

This clonotype occurred many times. This chain uses TRBV5-1 with TRBJ1-3; 7 nucleotides match TRBD1. V lost 3 bases to trimming and J lost 4 bases; unmatched junction nucleotides: 4. Germline-derived CDR1 and CDR2 are SGHRS and YFSETQ. The CDR3 is made up of 14 amino acids. The CDR3 DNA follows: TGCGCCAGCAGCTCTACAGGGGTCGGAAACACCATATATTTT. This sequence encodes CASSSTGVGNTIYF.

CDR3 region: CASSEAKGGLLYVDTQYF. The DNA of the CDR3 is TGTGCCAGCAGTGAAGCGAAGGGGGGACTGCTCTACGTCGATACGCAGTATTTT. The rearrangement uses TRBV6-1 and TRBJ2-3, with D perhaps matching TRBD1 or TRBD2 (6 bases each). CDR1 MNHNS and CDR2 SASEGT come from the germline V gene. V lost 0 bases and J lost 6, with 22 bases in between. The CDR3 sequence is 18 residues long.

In DNA form, the CDR3 reads TGCGCCAGCAGCTTGGCCGCGCGGAGTGAGCAGTTCTTC. Translation gives CASSLAARSEQFF. The chain links TRBV5-1 to TRBJ2-1; D is uncertain. V was shortened by 0 bases and J by 9 bases, with 10 bases between the two germline ends. The CDR3 consists of 13 residues. CDR1 SGHRS and CDR2 YFSETQ come from the germline V gene. Drawing the rest from reference TRBV5-1 and TRBJ2-1, the complete variable domain is KAGVTQTPRYLIKTRGQQVTLSCSPISGHRSVSWYQQTPGQGLQFLFEYFSETQRNKGNFPGRFSGRQFSNSRSEMNVSTLELGDSALYLCASSLAARSEQFFGPGTRLTVL.

The table lists this clonotype with a few counts. This chain's CDR3 is CASKDSLAGYTDTQYF. The CDR3 DNA reads as TGTGCCAGCAAAGACAGCCTAGCGGGATACACAGATACGCAGTATTTT. The genes are TRBV9 and TRBJ2-3; TRBD2 agrees at 9 bases. This CDR3 has 16 amino acids. CDR1 SGDLS and CDR2 YYNGEE come from the germline V gene. J lost 2 bases, V lost 6 bases, and 10 bases had no gene match.

The J gene is TRBJ2-3, the V gene TRBV9; no definite D call. Germline CDR1 and CDR2: SGDLS and YYNGEE. Trimming removed 0 bases at V and 1 base at J, with 9 bases between. This CDR3 region has 15 residues. CDR3 nucleotide sequence: TGTGCCAGCAGCGTAGGGTGGGAAGGCACAGATACGCAGTATTTT. It specifies CASSVGWEGTDTQYF.

A few counts support this clonotype. The rearrangement uses TRBV12-3 or TRBV12-4 and TRBJ2-2; 9 bases agree with TRBD2. Unmatched junction bases numbered 5, after V lost 4 bases and J lost 8 bases. There are 14 residues in the CDR3. The CDR3 protein is CASSSISGRGELFF. CDR3 DNA: TGTGCCAGCAGTTCCATCAGCGGGAGGGGGGAGCTGTTTTTT.

V usage is TRBV4-1 and J usage is TRBJ2-5; tentative D call: TRBD2 (6 bases). The V end lost 4 bases, the J end lost 0 bases, and 6 bases lay between the germline ends. This CDR3 comprises 13 residues. Germline values: CDR1 MGHRA, CDR2 YSYEKL. Here the CDR3 reads CASSRDYQETQYF. CDR3 bases: TGCGCCAGCAGCCGGGACTACCAAGAGACCCAGTACTTC.

The V and J genes are TRBV9 and TRBJ1-2, with TRBD1 matching 8 bases. The CDR3 loop spans 14 amino acids. V lost 4 bases, J lost 3 bases, and 5 bases stayed unmatched. Germline CDR1 is SGDLS and CDR2 is YYNGEE. The CDR3 DNA follows: TGTGCCAGCAGCCCGGGACAGGCCCACTATGGCTACACCTTC. Protein product: CASSPGQAHYGYTF.

This chain links TRBV20-1 with TRBJ1-3, with 9 bases aligning to TRBD1. V was clipped by 4 bases and J by 2 bases; unmatched bases: 6. The CDR3 extends over 15 amino acids. CDR1 DFQATT and CDR2 SNEGSKA come from the germline V gene (reference sequence). The CDR3 sequence is CSAMPGTGTGNTIYF. CDR3 in DNA: TGCAGTGCTATGCCCGGGACAGGGACTGGAAACACCATATATTTT.

The V and J genes are TRBV4-2 and TRBJ2-6, with D possibly matching TRBD1 (6 bases). This CDR3 region has 15 residues. Germline assignment: CDR1 LGHNA and CDR2 YNFKEQ. V was trimmed by 5 bases and J by 2 bases, leaving 10 bases between them. CDR3: CASSTQGPGANVLTF. CDR3 bases: TGTGCCAGCAGCACACAGGGTCCTGGGGCCAACGTCCTGACTTTC.

The chain combines TRBV10-3 with TRBJ2-7; 10 bases are shared with TRBD1. This CDR3 spans 15 amino acids. Per the germline V gene, CDR1 is ENHRY and CDR2 is SYGVKD. J was trimmed by 2 bases and V by 4 bases; bases with no gene match: 5. This CDR3 is CAISADRGSAYEQYF. CDR3 coding DNA: TGTGCCATCAGTGCGGACAGGGGGAGCGCCTACGAGCAGTACTTC.

This chain connects TRBV29-1 to TRBJ2-3; TRBD1 matches at 7 bases. The CDR3 has 13 residues. Germline V lookup: CDR1 SQVTM, CDR2 ANQGSEA. J lost 6 bases, V lost 1 base, and 4 bases had no gene match. CDR3 DNA: TGCAGCGTTGAAGGACAGGGAACGGATACGCAGTATTTT. It translates to CSVEGQGTDTQYF.

The chain recombines TRBV6-1 with TRBJ1-5; D is perhaps TRBD1 (6 bases). Between the trimmed V and J ends, which lost 4 bases and 4 bases, there was a span of 20 bases. Germline lookup yields CDR1 MNHNS and CDR2 SASEGT. The CDR3 is 17 residues long. Here the CDR3 reads CASSVTRGRIGNQPQHF. The CDR3 bases are TGTGCCAGCAGTGTTACCAGGGGAAGGATTGGGAATCAGCCCCAGCATTTT.

This clonotype has just a few counts. V usage is TRBV7-2 and J usage is TRBJ2-7; possibly TRBD1 or TRBD2 for D (6 bases each). The V gene lost 5 bases and the J gene lost 3 bases, with 14 bases spanning the gap. In germline, CDR1 is SGHTA, CDR2 FQGNSA. The length of the CDR3 is 14 residues. CDR3 sequence: CASSPTGTRYEQYF. In DNA form, the CDR3 reads TGTGCCAGCAGCCCTACAGGGACTCGCTACGAGCAGTACTTC.

The chain employs TRBV30 and TRBJ1-3, with D uncertain. Germline lookup yields CDR1 GTSNPN and CDR2 SVGIG (reference sequence). Trimming removed 4 bases at V and 4 bases at J, with 8 bases between. The CDR3 contains 12 residues. The CDR3 sequence is CAWIPRGNTIYF. CDR3 in DNA: TGTGCCTGGATACCTCGGGGAAACACCATATATTTT.

This clonotype was observed a few times. The rearrangement links TRBV25-1 to TRBJ1-2; D gene ambiguous. Trimming pared 1 base from V and 8 bases from J, leaving 8 bases between. CDR3 length: 12 amino acids. CDR1 is MGHDK, CDR2 SYGVNS, per germline. CDR3 coding DNA: TGTGCCAGCAGTGAATGGGCCTCGGGCTACACCTTC. This codes for CASSEWASGYTF.

This clonotype was seen more than once but under ten times. The rearrangement uses TRBV7-2 and TRBJ2-7; 7 bases match TRBD2. J was trimmed by 6 bases and V by 4 bases; bases with no gene match: 12. Per germline, CDR1 SGHTA and CDR2 FQGNSA. This CDR3 region has 15 residues. The CDR3 sequence is CASSSPRSGGTEQYF. The CDR3 DNA reads as TGTGCCAGCAGCTCACCTCGTTCGGGAGGCACCGAGCAGTACTTC.

A few counts support this clonotype. The CDR3 DNA reads TGTGCCAGCAGCTTAAGCGGGACAGGGGGCGAGCAGTACTTC. Translated, it gives CASSLSGTGGEQYF. V usage is TRBV7-7 and J usage is TRBJ2-7; 11 bases are a match to TRBD1. V shed 2 bases, J shed 6 bases, and the junction held 3 bases outside the gene matches. There are 14 residues in the CDR3. In germline, CDR1 is SSHAT, CDR2 FNYEAQ (reference sequence).

In this sample, this clonotype turned up a few times. J is TRBJ1-2 and V is TRBV24-1; D remains unclear. Between the trimmed V and J ends, which lost 3 bases and 8 bases, there was a span of 15 bases. Germline CDR1 is KGHDR and CDR2 is SFDVKD. The CDR3 has 14 amino acids. The CDR3 loop is CATSDTGELGGYTF. CDR3 DNA sequence: TGTGCCACCAGTGATACTGGAGAGCTGGGAGGCTACACCTTC.

The V and J genes are TRBV5-1 and TRBJ2-1; TRBD2 aligns across 7 bases. Germline V gives CDR1 SGHRS, CDR2 YFSETQ. The J segment lost 6 bases and the V segment lost 0 bases, leaving 9 bases of the junction unmatched. The CDR3 has 16 residues. The CDR3 coding sequence is TGCGCCAGCAGCTTGGTAGGACTAGACCCAAGCAATGAGCAGTTCTTC. Its protein product is CASSLVGLDPSNEQFF.

The rearrangement uses TRBV11-2 and TRBJ1-6; 7 bases line up with TRBD1. The germline CDR1 and CDR2 sequences are SGHAT and FQNNGV. The length of the CDR3 is 15 residues. The V and J ends lost 1 base and 8 bases, in that order; junction bases with no gene match: 5. The CDR3, as DNA: TGTGCCAGCAGCTTAGGGGACAGACTTCATTCACCCCTCCACTTT. Its protein is CASSLGDRLHSPLHF.

The V and J genes are TRBV6-2 or TRBV6-3 and TRBJ2-5; 12 positions agree with TRBD2. This CDR3 region has 15 residues. Germline V gene data show CDR1 as MNHEY and CDR2 as SVGEGT. Losses at the gene ends were 6 bases for V and 5 bases for J; bases not matched to a gene: 7. The CDR3 DNA reads as TGTGCCAGCAGAGGGACTAGCGGGCTCGCGGAGACCCAGTACTTC. Its protein is CASRGTSGLAETQYF.